The entry that follows covers one TCR beta chain sequence. A far larger clone is one nucleotide away, so this likely arose from a read error. The source of the sample is a study of shared clonotypes between healthy human individuals. TCRdb's table, derived via immunoSEQ multiplex PCR, lists solely in-frame clones and lacks some. The data show about a million clones, approximately 75% seen once. The receptor was isolated from a man aged 18 to 30 in good health. Some clones in this sample may be carry-over from other donors' samples. Sequenced: memory CD4+ T cells from PBMCs. Subset reported: CD45RA-negative fraction.

The CDR3 region is CASGEIYGYTF. Here the CDR3 DNA reads TGCGCCAGCGGAGAAATCTATGGCTACACCTTC. The V call is TRBV10-1, the J call TRBJ1-2; D is unclear. Trimming pared 8 bases from V and 4 bases from J, leaving 8 bases between. CDR1 WNHNN and CDR2 SYGVQD come from the germline V gene (reference sequence). The CDR3 is 11 residues long.